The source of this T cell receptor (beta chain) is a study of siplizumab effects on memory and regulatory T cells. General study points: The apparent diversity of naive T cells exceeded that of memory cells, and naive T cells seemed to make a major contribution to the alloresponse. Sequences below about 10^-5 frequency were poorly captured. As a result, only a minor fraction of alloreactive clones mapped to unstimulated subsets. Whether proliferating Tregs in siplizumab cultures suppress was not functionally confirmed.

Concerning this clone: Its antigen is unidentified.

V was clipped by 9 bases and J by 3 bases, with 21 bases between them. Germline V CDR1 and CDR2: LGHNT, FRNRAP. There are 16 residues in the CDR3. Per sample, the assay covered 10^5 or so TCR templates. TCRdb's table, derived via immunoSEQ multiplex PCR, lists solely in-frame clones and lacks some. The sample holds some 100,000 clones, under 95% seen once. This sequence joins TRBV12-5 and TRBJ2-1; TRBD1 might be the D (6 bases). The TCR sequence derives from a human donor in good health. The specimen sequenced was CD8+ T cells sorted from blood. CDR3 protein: CASRDQGTILYNEQFF. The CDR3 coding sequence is TGTGCTAGCCGGGATCAGGGGACCATCCTCTACAATGAGCAGTTCTTC. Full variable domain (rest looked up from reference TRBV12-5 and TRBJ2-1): DARVTQTPRHKVTEMGQEVTMRCQPILGHNTVFWYRQTMMQGLELLAYFRNRAPLDDSGMPKDRFSAEMPDATLATLKIQPSEPRDSAVYFCASRDQGTILYNEQFFGPGTRLTVL.